One sample yielded the 3 T cell receptor beta chains listed below, sequenced in a study of blood T cell repertoires in COVID-19. Only in-frame clones appear in the TCRdb table, and some are missing; sequencing was by immunoSEQ multiplex PCR. The table shows about 280,000 clones, with 85% occurring only once. The sample consisted of PBMCs or T cells enriched from blood (not recorded which). The receptors stem from a woman between 50 and 59 years old who had recovered from COVID-19.

This chain joins TRBV9 and TRBJ2-7; 7 bases line up with TRBD2. The CDR3 covers 13 residues. The V gene end was trimmed by 6 bases and the J gene end by 9 bases; junction bases not matched to a gene: 12. Germline CDR1 and CDR2: SGDLS and YYNGEE. CDR3: CASIPSGGAGQYF. The CDR3 coding sequence is TGTGCCAGCATTCCCTCGGGAGGAGCGGGGCAGTACTTC.

V and J are TRBV2 and TRBJ1-5, with TRBD1 matching 10 bases. Per the germline V gene, CDR1 is SNHLY and CDR2 is FYNNEI. V dropped 7 bases and J dropped 9; count of bases not matched to a gene: 9. This CDR3 has 14 residues. The CDR3 here is CASTMPGQGRPQHF. Written as DNA, the CDR3 is TGTGCCAGCACAATGCCGGGACAGGGGAGGCCCCAGCATTTT.

Comments on this clone: This specimen includes other DNA sequences encoding the same CDR3. J is TRBJ1-1 and V is TRBV18; 7 bases fit TRBD1. This CDR3 is 14 amino acids long. The V segment lost 4 bases and the J segment 3 bases; nucleotides outside the gene matches: 5. CDR1 and CDR2 from the germline V gene are KGHSH and LQKENI. The CDR3 spells CASSLQGPDTEAFF. The CDR3 region has the DNA TGTGCCAGCTCACTACAGGGGCCGGACACTGAAGCTTTCTTT. Combining the CDR3 with reference TRBV18 and TRBJ1-1 gives the whole variable domain NAGVMQNPRHLVRRRGQEARLRCSPMKGHSHVYWYRQLPEEGLKFMVYLQKENIIDESGMPKERFSAEFPKEGPSILRIQQVVRGDSAAYFCASSLQGPDTEAFFGQGTRLTVV.